A selection of T cell receptor beta chains follows, all from one sample in a study of lung T cells in sarcoidosis with Löfgren's syndrome. TCRdb reprocessed the reads via MiXCR and lists one record per CDR3 protein. Here the sample spans 50,000 to 65,000 distinct CDR3 sequences, about 20% being singletons. Sequenced: CD4+ T cells from PBMCs. These receptors came from a human donor with sarcoidosis (Löfgren's syndrome or another form), or a control subject (not recorded which). The CDR3 runs from the conserved cysteine through the conserved F or W. D genes are given only for firm matches. Size tells how often a clone was seen (once, few, many) or the class of an expanded clone, and some rows leave it out.

d_call	v_call	clone_size	j_call	cdr3_aa	cdr3_nt
NA	TRBV6-1	few	TRBJ1-4	CASRNHGRTEKLFF	TGTGCCAGCAGGAACCATGGACGGACTGAAAAACTGTTTTTT
TRBD2	TRBV20-1	many	TRBJ2-3	CSASLAGVQGTQYF	TGCAGTGCTAGTCTAGCGGGAGTCCAGGGTACGCAGTATTTT
NA	TRBV6-1	many	TRBJ2-1	CASSKPWGEQFF	TGTGCCAGCTCTAAGCCGTGGGGTGAGCAGTTCTTC
TRBD1	TRBV28	many	TRBJ1-3	CASTTSQGFQNTIYF	TGTGCCAGCACCACCTCACAGGGGTTCCAGAACACCATATATTTT
NA	TRBV5-1	once	TRBJ2-1	CASSLIQNFEQCF	TGCGCCAGCAGCTTGATTCAGAATTTTGAGCAGTGCTTC
NA	TRBV3-1	NA	TRBJ2-5	CASSLTLGAHSETQYF	TGTGCCAGCAGCCTTACGCTGGGGGCCCACTCCGAAACCCAGTACTTC
TRBD1	TRBV5-1	once	TRBJ1-5	CASSFGTGGLGQPQHF	TGCGCCAGCAGCTTCGGGACAGGGGGCTTGGGACAGCCCCAGCATTTT
NA	TRBV11-2	NA	TRBJ1-1	CASSLDGQKNTEAFF	TGTGCCAGCAGCTTAGATGGACAAAAGAACACTGAAGCTTTCTTT
NA	TRBV19	few	TRBJ1-1	CASRRQEDLGEAFF	TGTGCCAGTAGGAGGCAGGAGGACTTGGGTGAAGCTTTCTTT
NA	TRBV9	few	TRBJ1-1	CASSTGTYTEAFF	TGTGCCAGCAGCACCGGGACTTACACTGAAGCTTTCTTT
NA	TRBV28	many	TRBJ2-7	CASSFSPDWVVYEQYF	TGTGCCAGCAGTTTTTCCCCGGACTGGGTGGTCTACGAGCAGTACTTC
TRBD1	TRBV27	many	TRBJ1-2	CASSLTGVDGYTF	TGTGCCAGCAGTTTAACAGGGGTGGATGGCTACACCTTC
NA	TRBV5-4	few	TRBJ1-2	CASSIATNYGYTF	TGTGCCAGCAGCATTGCGACTAACTATGGCTACACCTTC
NA	TRBV20-1	many	TRBJ1-5	CSASAGGGNQPQHF	TGCAGTGCTAGTGCGGGTGGTGGCAATCAGCCCCAGCATTTT
TRBD2	TRBV19	few	TRBJ2-3	CASSRGLAGVTDTQYF	TGTGCCAGTAGTAGGGGACTAGCTGGGGTCACAGATACGCAGTATTTT
NA	TRBV6-1	many	TRBJ1-5	CASSFQVGNQPQHF	TGTGCCAGCAGCTTCCAGGTTGGCAATCAGCCCCAGCATTTT
NA	TRBV28	many	TRBJ1-2	CASNGQNYGYTF	TGTGCCAGCAATGGTCAGAACTATGGCTACACCTTC
NA	TRBV2	many	TRBJ1-5	CASRATGMSYQPQHF	TGTGCCAGCAGGGCCACAGGGATGAGCTATCAGCCCCAGCATTTT
TRBD2	TRBV7-3	many	TRBJ2-3	CASSLLAGGADTQYF	TGTGCCAGCAGCTTACTAGCGGGAGGGGCAGATACGCAGTATTTT
NA	TRBV4-1	many	TRBJ1-5	CASSQDTGFQPQHF	TGCGCCAGCAGCCAAGATACGGGTTTTCAGCCCCAGCATTTT
NA	TRBV2	NA	TRBJ1-2	CASSEGHGYTF	TGTGCCAGCAGTGAAGGACATGGCTACACCTTC
TRBD1	TRBV4-1	few	TRBJ2-3	CASSQVYSGGPTDTQYF	TGCGCCAGCAGCCAAGTCTACTCAGGGGGACCCACAGATACGCAGTATTTT
NA	TRBV11-1	few	TRBJ1-1	CASSPGSHTEAFF	TGTGCCAGCAGCCCCGGGTCGCACACTGAAGCTTTCTTT
TRBD2	TRBV6-2/TRBV6-3	many	TRBJ2-2	CASSSDLFWTSGTGELFF	TGTGCCAGCAGCTCTGACCTTTTCTGGACTAGCGGCACCGGGGAGCTGTTTTTT
NA	TRBV6-2/TRBV6-3	many	TRBJ1-5	CASSYNTNQPQHF	TGTGCCAGCAGTTATAACACCAATCAGCCCCAGCATTTT
TRBD1	TRBV20-1	many	TRBJ1-1	CSAQRGTVNTEAFF	TGCAGTGCTCAAAGGGGGACAGTGAACACTGAAGCTTTCTTT
NA	TRBV10-3	many	TRBJ1-6	CAISEIGNSPLHF	TGTGCCATCAGTGAAATCGGGAATTCACCCCTCCACTTT
NA	TRBV28	many	TRBJ2-5	CASSLVNPGTQYF	TGTGCCAGCAGTTTAGTAAACCCAGGGACCCAGTACTTC
NA	TRBV6-1	many	TRBJ2-3	CASTSRDRSTDTQYF	TGTGCCAGCACCTCGCGGGACAGAAGCACAGATACGCAGTATTTT
NA	TRBV7-2	many	TRBJ2-3	CASSPILTDTQYF	TGTGCCAGCAGCCCGATTCTCACAGATACGCAGTATTTT
TRBD2	TRBV5-4	few	TRBJ2-1	CASSSGTSGSPHEQFF	TGTGCCAGCAGCTCCGGGACTAGCGGGAGCCCCCATGAGCAGTTCTTC
TRBD2	TRBV15	many	TRBJ2-3	CATSRELGGRLAGYTQYF	TGTGCCACCAGCAGAGAACTGGGTGGGAGGCTAGCGGGTTATACGCAGTATTTT
NA	TRBV9	NA	TRBJ1-1	CASSVVTAMNTEAFF	TGTGCCAGCAGCGTAGTGACAGCTATGAACACTGAAGCTTTCTTT
NA	TRBV10-3	NA	TRBJ1-5	CAISETERGPQHF	TGTGCCATCAGTGAGACGGAAAGGGGGCCCCAGCATTTT
NA	TRBV12-3/TRBV12-4	NA	TRBJ1-5	CASSSGRASNQPQHF	TGTGCCAGCAGTTCAGGGCGGGCTAGCAATCAGCCCCAGCATTTT
NA	TRBV25-1	many	TRBJ2-7	CASSKHRDLSEQYF	TGTGCCAGCAGCAAGCACCGGGACTTAAGCGAGCAGTACTTC
NA	TRBV29-1	few	TRBJ2-5	CSVAVFKGRETQYF	TGCAGCGTTGCGGTCTTTAAGGGGCGAGAGACCCAGTACTTC
TRBD2	TRBV28	few	TRBJ2-7	CASQPGGSYEQYF	TGTGCCAGCCAGCCGGGGGGTTCCTACGAGCAGTACTTC
NA	TRBV28	many	TRBJ1-1	CASSSPGTSNTEAFF	TGTGCCAGCAGTTCCCCCGGGACGTCGAACACTGAAGCTTTCTTT
TRBD2	TRBV7-9	many	TRBJ2-5	CASSLRTSGKQETQYF	TGTGCCAGCAGCCTAAGGACTAGCGGGAAACAAGAGACCCAGTACTTC
TRBD2	TRBV2	NA	TRBJ2-3	CASSATGTSGRAWTDTQYF	TGTGCCAGCAGCGCCACGGGGACTAGCGGGAGGGCCTGGACAGATACGCAGTATTTT
TRBD1	TRBV20-1	many	TRBJ1-1	CSAPRTGPEAFF	TGCAGTGCTCCCCGGACAGGGCCTGAAGCTTTCTTT